Below, 31 T cell receptor beta chains from the same sample are listed, as sequenced in a study of shared clonotypes between healthy human individuals. Using immunoSEQ multiplex PCR, the repertoire was profiled, and TCRdb retains in-frame clones only, with some absent. The table has more than 1.2 million clones, 98% to 99% seen once. Sequencing input: naive CD4+ T cells sorted from blood. Subset denoted: CD45RA+ positively selected. The receptors were sampled from a man in his thirties or forties in good health.

This chain connects TRBV5-1 to TRBJ2-7, with D tentatively TRBD2 (6 bases). Per germline, CDR1 SGHRS and CDR2 YFSETQ. V lost 4 bases to trimming and J lost 4 bases, with 24 bases between them. CDR3 length: 17 amino acids. DNA for the CDR3: TGCGCCAGCAGCCCCGGGGGAACGGGCGGGACCGTATACGAGCAGTACTTC. Translated, it gives CASSPGGTGGTVYEQYF.

The chain is built from TRBV27 and TRBJ2-5; 8 bases are shared with TRBD1. The CDR3 runs to 16 residues. J was trimmed by 2 bases and V by 2 bases; bases with no gene match: 7. Germline-derived CDR1 and CDR2 are MNHEY and SMNVEV (reference sequence). CDR3 nucleotides: TGTGCCAGCAGTTTACTAGGACAGGGTAGACAAGAGACCCAGTACTTC. Encoded protein: CASSLLGQGRQETQYF.

The chain uses TRBV7-8 and TRBJ2-7; 7 bases are shared with TRBD2. CDR1 is SGHVS, CDR2 FQNEAQ, per germline. This CDR3 has 14 residues. The V gene end was trimmed by 5 bases and the J gene end by 4 bases; junction bases not matched to a gene: 8. CDR3: CASSQGLSFYEQYF. The CDR3 DNA reads TGTGCCAGCAGCCAGGGACTATCCTTTTACGAGCAGTACTTC.

This clone was seen once. The rearrangement uses TRBV11-1 and TRBJ2-1; tentative D call: TRBD2 (5 bases). V lost 5 bases and J lost 1, with 15 bases in between. Germline V CDR1 and CDR2: SGHAT, FQDESV (reference sequence). This CDR3 comprises 16 residues. This chain's CDR3 is CASSREPYLSYNEQFF. The CDR3 DNA reads as TGTGCCAGCAGCCGGGAACCGTACCTTTCCTACAATGAGCAGTTCTTC.

The chain is built from TRBV10-3 and TRBJ2-3; TRBD2 matches at 10 bases. The CDR3 length is 15 residues. V dropped 6 bases and J dropped 3; count of bases not matched to a gene: 6. Germline CDR1 and CDR2: ENHRY and SYGVKD. For the CDR3, the DNA is TGTGCCATCAGCCCTCTAGCGGGAGTTACAGATACGCAGTATTTT. The encoded protein is CAISPLAGVTDTQYF.

V is TRBV29-1 and J is TRBJ2-7, with D perhaps matching TRBD1 (6 bases). The V and J ends lost 4 bases and 2 bases respectively, with 12 bases between them. The CDR3 runs to 13 residues. Germline V gene lookup returns CDR1 SQVTM and CDR2 ANQGSEA. CDR3 protein: CSVGNRATYEQYF. CDR3 nucleotides: TGCAGCGTTGGTAACAGGGCCACCTACGAGCAGTACTTC.

Comments on this clone: Mismatch with germline at one junction end may stem from a read error. V is TRBV6-6 and J is TRBJ2-3, with TRBD2 matching 13 bases. Germline lookup yields CDR1 MNHNY and CDR2 SVGAGI (reference sequence). CDR3 length: 16 residues. CDR3 residues: CASSSGLAGSRDTQYF. The CDR3 DNA sequence: TGTGCCAGCAGTTCGGGACTAGCGGGAAGCAGAGATACGCAGTATTTT.

This clone was observed once. This rearrangement joins TRBV10-1 to TRBJ2-7; 9 bases fit TRBD1. The V gene's germline CDR1 is WNHNN and CDR2 SYGVQD (reference sequence). This CDR3 has 14 amino acids. Trimming at V came to 6 bases and at J to 2 bases, leaving 5 bases not matched to a gene. The CDR3 DNA sequence: TGCGCCAGCAGGGGACAGGGAACGACCTACGAGCAGTACTTC. It translates to CASRGQGTTYEQYF.

The chain employs TRBV6-1 and TRBJ2-1; TRBD2 matches at 12 bases. Germline V gene sequence: CDR1 MNHNS, CDR2 SASEGT. The CDR3 runs 21 residues. The V gene end was trimmed by 1 base and the J gene end by 0 bases; junction bases not matched to a gene: 13. The CDR3 DNA follows: TGTGCCAGCAGTGAAGAGGTTCCGAGACTAGCGGGAGCGAACTCCTACAATGAGCAGTTCTTC. Residues: CASSEEVPRLAGANSYNEQFF.

The rearrangement uses TRBV5-8 and TRBJ1-5; no reliable D call. In germline, CDR1 is SGHTS, CDR2 YDEGEE. The CDR3 contains 11 residues. The ends were cut back, 4 bases at V and 5 bases at J, with 4 bases in the middle. The CDR3 sequence is CASSTDQPQHF. For the CDR3, the DNA is TGTGCCAGCAGCACGGATCAGCCCCAGCATTTT.

V is TRBV9 and J is TRBJ2-5; no definite D call. Trimming cost V 4 bases and J 2 bases, with 21 bases left between them. The CDR3 has 17 residues. Per the germline V gene, CDR1 is SGDLS and CDR2 is YYNGEE. In nucleotides, the CDR3 is TGTGCCAGCAGCCTAAGGGCGAGGATGTGGGCACAAGAGACCCAGTACTTC. Translated: CASSLRARMWAQETQYF.

The chain has TRBV6-1 and TRBJ2-6, with D uncertain. In germline, CDR1 is MNHNS, CDR2 SASEGT. The CDR3 length is 12 residues. V was pared by 10 bases and J by 4 bases, with 8 bases between. CDR3 sequence: CATRRGANVLTF. Written as DNA, the CDR3 is TGTGCCACCCGACGGGGGGCCAACGTCCTGACTTTC.

In its sample, this clone was seen once. The J gene is TRBJ2-7, the V gene TRBV5-1; tentatively, D is TRBD2 (5 bases). Germline values: CDR1 SGHRS, CDR2 YFSETQ. The CDR3 is 14 amino acids. V was clipped by 1 base and J by 5 bases, with 13 bases between them. DNA of the CDR3: TGCGCCAGCAGCTTGAGAAGCGGACTCCACGAGCAGTACTTC. Encoded protein: CASSLRSGLHEQYF.

The chain's CDR3 is CASPQGWDTIKANVLTF. In DNA, the CDR3 is TGTGCCAGCCCCCAAGGCTGGGACACGATAAAGGCCAACGTCCTGACTTTC. The chain has TRBV5-4 and TRBJ2-6, with a possible D match to TRBD1 (6 bases). CDR3 length: 17 residues. Trimming stripped 7 bases from V and 6 bases from J, with 23 bases between. CDR1 and CDR2 from the germline V gene are SGHNT and YYREEE (reference sequence).

The chain employs TRBV29-1 and TRBJ2-1; a possible D gene is TRBD1 (8 bases). V dropped 5 bases and J dropped 9 bases, with 14 bases sitting between them. The CDR3 is 12 amino acids. Germline V CDR1 and CDR2: SQVTM, ANQGSEA. The CDR3 bases are TGCAGCGTTCTACAGGGGGAGGGTGAGCAGTTCTTC. Translated, it gives CSVLQGEGEQFF.

This sequence joins TRBV7-7 and TRBJ2-7; 7 bases line up with TRBD1. With V trimmed by 2 bases and J by 2 bases, 6 bases remained unmatched. This CDR3 spans 15 amino acids. Germline values: CDR1 SSHAT, CDR2 FNYEAQ (reference sequence). The chain's CDR3 is CASSLRAGGPYEQYF. CDR3 bases: TGTGCCAGCAGCTTACGGGCAGGGGGACCCTACGAGCAGTACTTC.

J is TRBJ2-5 and V is TRBV7-3; TRBD1 or TRBD2 may be the D gene (5 bases each). This CDR3 has 18 residues. V lost 1 base and J lost 6, with 24 bases in between. CDR1 and CDR2 from the germline V gene are SGHTA and FQGTGA. For the CDR3, the DNA is TGTGCCAGCAGCTTAATGTTGGGCCGGAGGTGGACAAGTCAGACCCAGTACTTC. Protein product: CASSLMLGRRWTSQTQYF.

V and J are TRBV28 and TRBJ1-3, with a possible D match to TRBD1 (6 bases). With 10 bases removed from V and 4 bases from J, the gap between germline ends came to 11 bases. Germline CDR1 reads MDHEN; CDR2 reads SYDVKM. The CDR3 has 12 residues. CDR3 sequence: CATGTGGNTIYF. CDR3 nucleotide sequence: TGTGCCACCGGAACAGGGGGAAACACCATATATTTT.

The chain recombines TRBV28 with TRBJ2-5; no reliable D call. In germline, CDR1 is MDHEN, CDR2 SYDVKM. With 1 base removed from V and 5 bases from J, the gap between germline ends came to 14 bases. The CDR3 runs to 15 residues. The CDR3 loop is CASSLFRRPLETQYF. The CDR3 DNA follows: TGTGCCAGCAGTTTATTTCGGAGACCGTTGGAGACCCAGTACTTC.

This chain joins TRBV4-1 and TRBJ1-5, with D perhaps TRBD1 (5 bases). Germline loops: CDR1 MGHRA, CDR2 YSYEKL. The CDR3 runs to 13 residues. The V end was cut by 3 bases, the J end by 5 bases, with 8 bases between. The CDR3 region has the DNA TGCGCCAGCAGCCAGGGACTTTATCAGCCCCAGCATTTT. The encoded protein is CASSQGLYQPQHF.

The V gene is TRBV18, the J gene TRBJ2-3, with D perhaps TRBD1 (6 bases). Between the trimmed V and J ends, which lost 6 bases and 0 bases, there was a span of 13 bases. This CDR3 spans 15 amino acids. The germline V gene has CDR1 KGHSH and CDR2 LQKENI. In DNA form, the CDR3 reads TGTGCCAGCTCCTCAGGGGCTTCTAGCACAGATACGCAGTATTTT. This sequence encodes CASSSGASSTDTQYF.

The chain carries TRBV27 and TRBJ2-1, with TRBD1 matching over 9 bases. Trimming removed 9 bases from V and 7 bases from J; junction bases left unmatched: 7. Per germline, CDR1 MNHEY and CDR2 SMNVEV (reference sequence). The CDR3 sequence is 13 residues long. CDR3 in DNA: TGTGCCAGTCGGGACAGGGTGTTGAATGAGCAGTTCTTC. It is translated as CASRDRVLNEQFF.

The V gene is TRBV5-1, the J gene TRBJ2-1; 7 bases agree with TRBD2. J lost 0 bases, V lost 0 bases, and 12 bases had no gene match. Per the germline V gene, CDR1 is SGHRS and CDR2 is YFSETQ. The CDR3 sequence is 19 residues long. CDR3 amino acids: CASSLAPSSGLSSYNEQFF. Here the CDR3 DNA reads TGCGCCAGCAGCTTGGCCCCCTCTAGCGGCCTAAGCTCCTACAATGAGCAGTTCTTC.

The chain is built from TRBV29-1 and TRBJ2-1; a possible D gene is TRBD1 (6 bases). This CDR3 has 13 residues. Germline-derived CDR1 and CDR2 are SQVTM and ANQGSEA. V was trimmed by 7 bases and J by 3 bases, leaving 13 bases between them. This CDR3 is CSGTGFGYNEQFF. The DNA of the CDR3 is TGCAGCGGAACAGGGTTCGGCTACAATGAGCAGTTCTTC.

The CDR3 bases are TGTGCCAGCAGCTTAGCTCTCGGACTAGCGGGAGGCCAGGATACGCAGTATTTT. Translating gives CASSLALGLAGGQDTQYF. This chain links TRBV5-4 with TRBJ2-3; the match to TRBD2 covers 14 bases. Per germline, CDR1 SGHNT and CDR2 YYREEE (reference sequence). CDR3 length: 18 amino acids. Unmatched junction bases numbered 11, after V lost 2 bases and J lost 6 bases.

The chain links TRBV19 to TRBJ2-7; 10 bases match TRBD1. The J segment lost 0 bases and the V segment lost 5 bases, leaving 4 bases of the junction unmatched. The CDR3 runs to 15 residues. Germline V gene lookup returns CDR1 LNHDA and CDR2 SQIVND (reference sequence). CDR3 sequence (DNA): TGTGCCAGTAGTTCTCGACAGGGGGCCTCCTACGAGCAGTACTTC. Protein sequence: CASSSRQGASYEQYF.

This sequence joins TRBV14 and TRBJ2-7; the D is unclear. Looked up from germline, CDR1 is SGHDN and CDR2 is FVKESK. Trimming removed 1 base at V and 0 bases at J, with 10 bases between. This CDR3 is 15 amino acids long. CDR3 amino acids: CASSQAGRSSYEQYF. In DNA form, the CDR3 reads TGTGCCAGCAGCCAAGCGGGCCGGAGCTCCTACGAGCAGTACTTC.

The gene calls are TRBV5-1 and TRBJ2-7; no firm D call. Germline-derived CDR1 and CDR2 are SGHRS and YFSETQ. This CDR3 contains 14 residues. V was shortened by 0 bases and J by 0 bases, with 7 bases between the two germline ends. The CDR3 region is CASSLEVGSYEQYF. The CDR3 DNA follows: TGCGCCAGCAGCTTGGAAGTGGGCTCCTACGAGCAGTACTTC.

This chain links TRBV7-8 with TRBJ2-4, with D possibly being TRBD1 (5 bases). The V gene's germline CDR1 is SGHVS and CDR2 FQNEAQ. Trimming left V 5 bases short and J 8 bases short, with 19 bases between. This CDR3 is built from 15 residues. The CDR3 reads CASSPLGLQGDIQYF. The DNA of the CDR3 is TGTGCCAGCAGCCCTCTTGGGCTCCAAGGGGACATTCAGTACTTC.

The count of this clone is one. The chain uses TRBV5-1 and TRBJ2-2; 13 bases are a match to TRBD2. This CDR3 comprises 16 residues. V dropped 4 bases and J dropped 5; count of bases not matched to a gene: 5. CDR1 is SGHRS and CDR2 is YFSETQ in the germline V gene. The CDR3 DNA follows: TGCGCCAGCAGCACTAGCGGGAGGGCCGGGACCGGGGAGCTGTTTTTT. It translates to CASSTSGRAGTGELFF.

The chain has TRBV7-9 and TRBJ2-3, with a possible D match to TRBD2 (5 bases). The germline V gene encodes CDR1 SEHNR and CDR2 FQNEAQ (reference sequence). Trimming removed 6 bases at V and 4 bases at J, with 26 bases between. The CDR3 loop spans 18 amino acids. In nucleotides, the CDR3 is TGTGCCAGCAGACCCGTCTGGGGTGGGAGTTGGAGCTCAGATACGCAGTATTTT. Its protein is CASRPVWGGSWSSDTQYF.